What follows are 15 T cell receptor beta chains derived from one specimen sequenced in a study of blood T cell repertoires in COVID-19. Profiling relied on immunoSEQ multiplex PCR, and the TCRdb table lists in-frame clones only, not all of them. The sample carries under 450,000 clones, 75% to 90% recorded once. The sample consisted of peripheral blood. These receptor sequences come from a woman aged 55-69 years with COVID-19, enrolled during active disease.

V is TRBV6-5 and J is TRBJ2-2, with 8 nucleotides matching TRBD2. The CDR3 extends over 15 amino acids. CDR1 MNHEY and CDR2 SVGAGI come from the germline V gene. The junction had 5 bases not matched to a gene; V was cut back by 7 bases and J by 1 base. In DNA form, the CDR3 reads TGTGCCAGCACCTTCCGGGGGGGGAACACCGGGGAGCTGTTTTTT. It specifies CASTFRGGNTGELFF.

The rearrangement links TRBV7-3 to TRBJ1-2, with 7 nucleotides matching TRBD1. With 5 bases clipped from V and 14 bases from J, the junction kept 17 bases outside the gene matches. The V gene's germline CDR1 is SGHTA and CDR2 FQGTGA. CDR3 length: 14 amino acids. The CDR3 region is CASSPGGDRGPLTF. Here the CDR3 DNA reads TGTGCCAGCAGCCCCGGGGGGGACAGAGGTCCTTTGACCTTC.

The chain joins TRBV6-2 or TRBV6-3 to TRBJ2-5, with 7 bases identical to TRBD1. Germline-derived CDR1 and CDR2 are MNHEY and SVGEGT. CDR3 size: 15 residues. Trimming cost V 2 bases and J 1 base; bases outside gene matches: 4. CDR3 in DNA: TGTGCCAGCAGTTACCCGGGACAGATCCAAGAGACCCAGTACTTC. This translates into CASSYPGQIQETQYF.

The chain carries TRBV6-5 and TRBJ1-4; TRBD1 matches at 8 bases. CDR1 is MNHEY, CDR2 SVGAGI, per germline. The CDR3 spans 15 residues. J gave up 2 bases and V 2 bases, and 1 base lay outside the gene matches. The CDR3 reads CASSYGDRTNEKLFF. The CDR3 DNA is TGTGCCAGCAGTTACGGGGACAGGACTAATGAAAAACTGTTTTTT.

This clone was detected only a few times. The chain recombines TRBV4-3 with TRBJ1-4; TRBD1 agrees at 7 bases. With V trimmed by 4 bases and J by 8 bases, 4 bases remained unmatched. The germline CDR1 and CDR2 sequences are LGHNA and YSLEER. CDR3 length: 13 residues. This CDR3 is CASSPGTAEKLFF. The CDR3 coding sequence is TGCGCCAGCAGCCCGGGGACAGCCGAAAAACTGTTTTTT.

CDR3 residues: CASWIGSEAYGYTF. The CDR3 DNA is TGTGCCAGTTGGATCGGTTCAGAGGCCTATGGCTACACCTTC. The chain carries TRBV19 and TRBJ1-2; D gene unclear. Trimming shortened V by 8 bases and J by 4 bases, and 17 bases separated the two germline ends. The germline gives CDR1 LNHDA, CDR2 SQIVND (reference sequence). This CDR3 has 14 residues.

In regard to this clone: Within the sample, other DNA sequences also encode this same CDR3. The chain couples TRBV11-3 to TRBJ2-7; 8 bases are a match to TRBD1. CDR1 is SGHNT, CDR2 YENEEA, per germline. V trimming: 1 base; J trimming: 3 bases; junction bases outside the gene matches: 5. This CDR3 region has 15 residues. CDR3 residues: CASSLGTGSSYEQYF. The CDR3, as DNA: TGTGCCAGCAGCTTAGGGACAGGGAGTAGCTACGAGCAGTACTTC.

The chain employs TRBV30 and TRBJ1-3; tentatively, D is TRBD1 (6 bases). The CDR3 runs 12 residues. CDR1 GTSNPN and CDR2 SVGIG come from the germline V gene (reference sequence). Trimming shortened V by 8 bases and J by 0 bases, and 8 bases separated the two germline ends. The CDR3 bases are TGTGCCCTGACAGGCTCTGGAAACACCATATATTTT. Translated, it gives CALTGSGNTIYF.

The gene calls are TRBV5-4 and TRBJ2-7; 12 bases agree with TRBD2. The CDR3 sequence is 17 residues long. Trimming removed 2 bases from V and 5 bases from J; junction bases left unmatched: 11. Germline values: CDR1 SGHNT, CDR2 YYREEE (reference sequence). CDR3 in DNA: TGTGCCAGCAGCTTAGGTGGGGCGACTAGCGGGGGACACGAGCAGTACTTC. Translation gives CASSLGGATSGGHEQYF.

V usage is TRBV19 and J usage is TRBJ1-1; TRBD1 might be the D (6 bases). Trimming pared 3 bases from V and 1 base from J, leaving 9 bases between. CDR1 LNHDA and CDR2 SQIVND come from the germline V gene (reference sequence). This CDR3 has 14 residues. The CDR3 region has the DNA TGTGCCAGTAGTATGACAGGACAGAACACTGAAGCTTTCTTT. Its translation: CASSMTGQNTEAFF.

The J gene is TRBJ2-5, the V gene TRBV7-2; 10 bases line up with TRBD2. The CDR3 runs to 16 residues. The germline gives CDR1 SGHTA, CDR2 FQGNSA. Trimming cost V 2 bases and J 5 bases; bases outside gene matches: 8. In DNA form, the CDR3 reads TGTGCCAGCAGCTTAACAGCGGGGGGGTTCTTCGAGACCCAGTACTTC. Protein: CASSLTAGGFFETQYF.

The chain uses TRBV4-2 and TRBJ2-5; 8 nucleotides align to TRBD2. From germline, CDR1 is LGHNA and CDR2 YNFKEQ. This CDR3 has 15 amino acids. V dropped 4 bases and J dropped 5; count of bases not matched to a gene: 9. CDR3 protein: CASSLHGGAGETQYF. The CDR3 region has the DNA TGTGCCAGCAGCCTCCACGGGGGGGCAGGGGAGACCCAGTACTTC.

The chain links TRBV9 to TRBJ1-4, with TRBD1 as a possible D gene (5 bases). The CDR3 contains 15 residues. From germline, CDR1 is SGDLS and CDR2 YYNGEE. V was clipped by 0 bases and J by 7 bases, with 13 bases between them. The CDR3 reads CASSVVQGKGEKLFF. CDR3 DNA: TGTGCCAGCAGCGTAGTTCAGGGCAAAGGTGAAAAACTGTTTTTT.

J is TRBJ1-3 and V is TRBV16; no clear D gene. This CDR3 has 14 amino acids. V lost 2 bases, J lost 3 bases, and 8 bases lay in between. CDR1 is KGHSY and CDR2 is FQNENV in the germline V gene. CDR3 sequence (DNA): TGTGCCAGCAGCCAAAGCAACGGTGGAAACACCATATATTTT. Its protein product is CASSQSNGGNTIYF.

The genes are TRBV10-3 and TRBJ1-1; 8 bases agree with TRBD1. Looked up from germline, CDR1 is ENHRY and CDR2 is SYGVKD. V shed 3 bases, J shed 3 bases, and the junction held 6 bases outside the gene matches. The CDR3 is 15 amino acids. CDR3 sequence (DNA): TGTGCCATCAGTGATGCGACAGGGGTGGACACTGAAGCTTTCTTT. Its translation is CAISDATGVDTEAFF.